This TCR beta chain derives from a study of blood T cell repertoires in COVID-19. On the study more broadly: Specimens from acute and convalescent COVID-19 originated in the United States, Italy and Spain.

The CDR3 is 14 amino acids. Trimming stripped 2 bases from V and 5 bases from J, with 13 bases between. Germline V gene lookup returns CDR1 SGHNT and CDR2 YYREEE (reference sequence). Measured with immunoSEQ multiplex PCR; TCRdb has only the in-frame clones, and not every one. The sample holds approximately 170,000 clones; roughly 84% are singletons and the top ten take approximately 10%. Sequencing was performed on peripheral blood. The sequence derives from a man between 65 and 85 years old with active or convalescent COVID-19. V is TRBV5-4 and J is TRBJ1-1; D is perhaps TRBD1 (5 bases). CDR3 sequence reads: CASSFSQGSTEAFF. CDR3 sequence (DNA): TGTGCCAGCAGCTTTAGCCAGGGTAGTACTGAAGCTTTCTTT.